These T cell receptor beta chains were read from a single sample in a study of shared clonotypes between healthy human individuals. The assay was immunoSEQ multiplex PCR, and TCRdb's table has in-frame clones only and misses some. Of 950,000 to 1,100,000 clones listed, roughly 80% are singletons. Input material: memory CD4+ T cells sorted from blood. These TCRs come from a man aged 18 to 30 in good health. Each CDR3 is given with its conserved first and last residue. The D gene is left open where the match is weak. Not all rows give a size; the values are once, few, many and, for expanded clones, a class.

D: TRBD2; V: TRBV5-1; size: .; J: TRBJ2-3; length: 15; DNA: TGCGCCAGCAGCTTCATTAGCGGGAGAACAGATACGCAGTATTTT; CDR3: CASSFISGRTDTQYF
D: TRBD1; V: TRBV4-1; size: .; J: TRBJ1-4; length: 15; DNA: TGCGCCAGCAGCCAATTTCCGGGACAGACGGAAAAACTGTTTTTT; CDR3: CASSQFPGQTEKLFF
D: .; V: TRBV10-3; size: .; J: TRBJ2-2; length: 14; DNA: TGTGCCATCAGTCTAACGGGGGCCACCGGGGAGCTGTTTTTT; CDR3: CAISLTGATGELFF
D: TRBD1; V: TRBV10-2; size: .; J: TRBJ1-4; length: 20; DNA: TGCGCCAGCAGGAAGGGGTACCGGGACAGGGATCGGGAGACTAATGAAAAACTGTTTTTT; CDR3: CASRKGYRDRDRETNEKLFF
D: .; V: TRBV30; size: .; J: TRBJ2-3; length: 15; DNA: TGTGCCTGGACCTTAGCGGTACGCGCCACAGATACGCAGTATTTT; CDR3: CAWTLAVRATDTQYF
D: .; V: TRBV28; size: .; J: TRBJ1-2; length: 14; DNA: TGTGCCAGCAGTGACTACGGGGGCACATATGGCTACACCTTC; CDR3: CASSDYGGTYGYTF
D: TRBD2; V: TRBV30; size: .; J: TRBJ2-7; length: 15; DNA: TGTGCCTGGAGTCGATGGATTAGCGGGGGAAATGAGCAGTACTTC; CDR3: CAWSRWISGGNEQYF
D: TRBD2; V: TRBV5-6; size: .; J: TRBJ2-1; length: 17; DNA: TGTGCCAGCAGCGCCCGCCTTGGACTAGCGGGCTACAATGAGCAGTTCTTC; CDR3: CASSARLGLAGYNEQFF
D: TRBD1; V: TRBV6-5; size: .; J: TRBJ1-1; length: 15; DNA: TGTGCCAGCAAGGAGACAGGGGGCAAGAACACTGAAGCTTTCTTT; CDR3: CASKETGGKNTEAFF
D: .; V: TRBV7-6; size: .; J: TRBJ2-2; length: 12; DNA: TGTGCCAGCAGCTCATACCCCGGGGAGCTGTTTTTT; CDR3: CASSSYPGELFF
D: TRBD2; V: TRBV5-1; size: .; J: TRBJ2-1; length: 16; DNA: TGCGCCAGCAGCTTGGTGCTAGCGGTGGGCTACAATGAGCAGTTCTTC; CDR3: CASSLVLAVGYNEQFF
D: .; V: TRBV5-5; size: .; J: TRBJ1-1; length: 16; DNA: TGTGCCAGCAGCTTGATCGGGACACTGCCCAACACTGAAGCTTTCTTT; CDR3: CASSLIGTLPNTEAFF
D: .; V: TRBV7-8; size: few; J: TRBJ1-1; length: 13; DNA: TGTGCCAGCAGCACACAGCGGAACACTGAAGCTTTCTTT; CDR3: CASSTQRNTEAFF
D: .; V: TRBV4-1; size: .; J: TRBJ2-7; length: 16; DNA: TGCGCCAGCAGCCCCGGTCCGGGAGTGGGGCCCTACGAGCAGTACTTC; CDR3: CASSPGPGVGPYEQYF
D: TRBD2; V: TRBV9; size: .; J: TRBJ2-3; length: 17; DNA: TGTGCCAGCAGCGCAAGGACTAGCGGGGAGGGCACAGATACGCAGTATTTT; CDR3: CASSARTSGEGTDTQYF
D: .; V: TRBV18; size: .; J: TRBJ1-1; length: 15; DNA: TGTGCCAGCTCACGGCAGGCGACAGTGAACACTGAAGCTTTCTTT; CDR3: CASSRQATVNTEAFF
D: .; V: TRBV6-5; size: .; J: TRBJ2-7; length: 14; DNA: TGTGCCAGCAGTTACCCAAGGGCTGGAGGCGAGCAGTACTTC; CDR3: CASSYPRAGGEQYF
D: TRBD1; V: TRBV27; size: many; J: TRBJ2-7; length: 12; DNA: TGTGCCAGCAGTACAGGGGGCTTCGAGCAGTACTTC; CDR3: CASSTGGFEQYF
D: TRBD1; V: TRBV19; size: .; J: TRBJ1-4; length: 14; DNA: TGTGCCAGCACCTACAGGGGCGTCAATGAAAAACTGTTTTTT; CDR3: CASTYRGVNEKLFF
D: TRBD1; V: TRBV2; size: .; J: TRBJ1-1; length: 13; DNA: TGTGCCAGCAGCTCGGACAGGGCTATTATGGCTTTCTTT; CDR3: CASSSDRAIMAFF
D: TRBD2; V: TRBV10-2; size: .; J: TRBJ2-1; length: 13; DNA: TGCGCCACTCGGACAAGCGGGGGTTATGAGCAGTTCTTC; CDR3: CATRTSGGYEQFF
D: .; V: TRBV11-3; size: few; J: TRBJ2-5; length: 14; DNA: TGTGCCAGCAGCTGGGGGGCTAAAGGAGAGACCCAGTACTTC; CDR3: CASSWGAKGETQYF
D: .; V: TRBV27; size: .; J: TRBJ1-5; length: 17; DNA: TGTGCCAGCAGTCCCGCTCCAGCGGCGGGGGGGTTGAAGCCCCAGCATTTT; CDR3: CASSPAPAAGGLKPQHF
D: .; V: TRBV6-8; size: .; J: TRBJ1-5; length: 14; DNA: TGTGCCAGCAGTTACGACGGGGGGGGTCAGCCCCAGCATTTT; CDR3: CASSYDGGGQPQHF
D: .; V: TRBV21-1; size: .; J: TRBJ1-2; length: 15; DNA: TGTGCCAGCAGCAAAGGCGTCAGAGATCACTATGGCTACACCTTC; CDR3: CASSKGVRDHYGYTF
D: .; V: TRBV4-3; size: few; J: TRBJ1-1; length: 15; DNA: TGCGCCAGCAGCCAAGATATACGGGATCGGAGTATAGCTTTCTTT; CDR3: CASSQDIRDRSIAFF
D: .; V: TRBV2; size: .; J: TRBJ2-3; length: 15; DNA: TGTGCCAGCAGTGAAGTAGTCAGGCCCACAGATACGCAGTATTTT; CDR3: CASSEVVRPTDTQYF
D: .; V: TRBV2; size: once; J: TRBJ2-3; length: 15; DNA: TGTGCCAGCAGTACAACAGGGTTGAGCACAGATACGCAGTATTTT; CDR3: CASSTTGLSTDTQYF
D: TRBD1; V: TRBV11-2; size: .; J: TRBJ1-4; length: 16; DNA: TGTGCCAGCAGCTTAGTAACAGGGGGCAATAATGAAAAACTGTTTTTT; CDR3: CASSLVTGGNNEKLFF
D: .; V: TRBV6-1; size: many; J: TRBJ2-7; length: 11; DNA: TGTGCCAGCACTGTCGCCTACGAGCAGTACTTC; CDR3: CASTVAYEQYF
D: .; V: TRBV7-2; size: .; J: TRBJ2-3; length: 18; DNA: TGTGCCAGCAGCTTAGAGGCCCTAGCGTCGGGGAACACAGATACGCAGTATTTT; CDR3: CASSLEALASGNTDTQYF
D: .; V: TRBV5-1; size: .; J: TRBJ1-5; length: 16; DNA: TGCGCCAGCAGCTTGGGTGAGGTTTCGAGCAATCAGCCCCAGCATTTT; CDR3: CASSLGEVSSNQPQHF
D: TRBD2; V: TRBV6-4; size: .; J: TRBJ2-1; length: 14; DNA: TGTGCCAGCAGTGTCGGGGGGGCCGTGGATGAGCAGTTCTTC; CDR3: CASSVGGAVDEQFF
D: .; V: TRBV23-1; size: once; J: TRBJ2-5; length: 15; DNA: TGCGCCAGCAGTCAATCACGAGGGAAAGAAGAGACCCAGTACTTC; CDR3: CASSQSRGKEETQYF
D: TRBD1; V: TRBV5-4; size: .; J: TRBJ1-5; length: 15; DNA: TGTGCCAGCAGCTTCGGGACAGGGGGGAATCAGCCCCAGCATTTT; CDR3: CASSFGTGGNQPQHF
D: .; V: TRBV7-2; size: few; J: TRBJ2-1; length: 15; DNA: TGTGCCAGCAGCTTAGGAGGGAACTCCTACAATGAGCAGTTCTTC; CDR3: CASSLGGNSYNEQFF
D: TRBD1; V: TRBV10-3; size: .; J: TRBJ2-7; length: 15; DNA: TGTGCCATCAGTGACCCGGGACAGGGGGCCTACGAGCAGTACTTC; CDR3: CAISDPGQGAYEQYF
D: .; V: TRBV10-1; size: .; J: TRBJ2-2; length: 14; DNA: TGCGCCAGCAGTGCAGTCAGGAACACCGGGGAGCTGTTTTTT; CDR3: CASSAVRNTGELFF
D: .; V: TRBV30; size: .; J: TRBJ1-5; length: 13; DNA: TGTGCCTGGAGCCAGGCGGTCGATCAGCCCCAGCATTTT; CDR3: CAWSQAVDQPQHF
D: TRBD1; V: TRBV11-2; size: .; J: TRBJ2-1; length: 13; DNA: TGTGCCAGCAGCTTGAACAGGGGAAATGAGCAGTTCTTC; CDR3: CASSLNRGNEQFF
D: .; V: TRBV7-8; size: once; J: TRBJ2-2; length: 11; DNA: TGTGCCAGCAGTTCGGTCGGGGAGCTGTTTTTT; CDR3: CASSSVGELFF
D: .; V: TRBV2; size: .; J: TRBJ2-2; length: 16; DNA: TGTGCCAGCAGTCCTGACGGAAGGGGGGGCGTCGGGGAGCTGTTTTTT; CDR3: CASSPDGRGGVGELFF
D: .; V: TRBV6-9; size: once; J: TRBJ1-1; length: 15; DNA: TGTGCCAGCAGTTCCCCTCAATACCGAAGCACTGAAGCTTTCTTT; CDR3: CASSSPQYRSTEAFF
D: TRBD2; V: TRBV28; size: .; J: TRBJ2-5; length: 19; DNA: TGTGCCAGCAGTTCAACCGCGCGGACTAGCGGGGGGGTCCAAGAGACCCAGTACTTC; CDR3: CASSSTARTSGGVQETQYF
D: .; V: TRBV6-5; size: few; J: TRBJ2-5; length: 13; DNA: TGTGCCAGCAGTGGGAACGCAAAAGAGACCCAGTACTTC; CDR3: CASSGNAKETQYF
D: .; V: TRBV13; size: once; J: TRBJ2-4; length: 14; DNA: TGTGCCAGCAGCTTGGACAGTGGCAAAAACATTCAGTACTTC; CDR3: CASSLDSGKNIQYF
D: .; V: TRBV10-3; size: .; J: TRBJ2-3; length: 15; DNA: TGTGCCATCAGACTACCGGGGGAAGCCACAGATACGCAGTATTTT; CDR3: CAIRLPGEATDTQYF
D: TRBD1; V: TRBV28; size: many; J: TRBJ1-2; length: 15; DNA: TGTGCCAGCAGACCCGGGACAGGGGGCGATTATGGCTACACCTTC; CDR3: CASRPGTGGDYGYTF
D: .; V: TRBV5-4; size: .; J: TRBJ2-1; length: 16; DNA: TGTGCCAGCAGCTTGTCAGCAGGGTCTATTGTCGATGAGCAGTTCTTC; CDR3: CASSLSAGSIVDEQFF
D: TRBD2; V: TRBV15; size: .; J: TRBJ2-1; length: 17; DNA: TGTGCCACCAGCGCAGGGATGGGACTAGCGGGACACAATGAGCAGTTCTTC; CDR3: CATSAGMGLAGHNEQFF
D: .; V: TRBV9; size: .; J: TRBJ2-1; length: 15; DNA: TGTGCCAGCAGTATGTTTCCGGGGACCTACAATGAGCAGTTCTTC; CDR3: CASSMFPGTYNEQFF
D: .; V: TRBV5-6; size: few; J: TRBJ2-3; length: 16; DNA: TGTGCCAGCAGCCCACGGGGTCCGGGGCCCACAGATACGCAGTATTTT; CDR3: CASSPRGPGPTDTQYF
D: .; V: TRBV4-3; size: .; J: TRBJ1-2; length: 13; DNA: TGCGCCAGCAGCCAAGATCGGGACTATGGCTACACCTTC; CDR3: CASSQDRDYGYTF